This T cell receptor (beta chain) was observed in a study of shared clonotypes between healthy human individuals. Study background: The study used three CD4 naive, three CD4 memory, two CD8 naive and one CD8 memory plate per donor.

About this clone: Its antigen is undetermined.

Germline CDR1 SGHDN, CDR2 FVKESK. The V gene lost 1 base and the J gene lost 12 bases, with 13 bases spanning the gap. CDR3 length: 13 residues. The authors split each subset's genomic DNA evenly across several immunoSEQ plates. Assay used: immunoSEQ multiplex PCR; TCRdb lists only in-frame clones, some missing. Here the sample spans some 1,600,000 clones, approximately 98% being singletons. Study findings and constraints: In the sorted subsets, rarefaction showed sequencing was incomplete despite large depth. The generation probabilities recorded for non-shared clonotypes fell below those of clonotypes shared by all four donors.

The chain recombines TRBV14 with TRBJ2-1, with D perhaps matching TRBD1 (5 bases). The sequence was obtained from a man aged 25-45 years in good health. The specimen was naive CD4+ T cells sorted from blood. Regarding subset: CD45RA+ positively selected. In DNA, the CDR3 is TGTGCCAGCAGCCAAGTCGTAGGGGTAGGGCAGTTCTTC. It encodes CASSQVVGVGQFF.